This T cell receptor (beta chain) was sequenced in a study of shared clonotypes between healthy human individuals. Broader study findings: Blood was the sole source, and tissue repertoires probably differ.

Notes on this clone: Its specificity is unknown.

Every subset's genomic DNA went evenly onto several immunoSEQ plates. Sorted-subset replicate PCRs used about 0.2 ug of genomic DNA. This amount corresponded to about 30,000 T cell genomes. Method: immunoSEQ multiplex PCR; TCRdb's copy keeps in-frame clones and lacks some. The table shows a few million clones, with around 93% occurring only once. Germline loops: CDR1 LNHDA, CDR2 SQIVND (reference sequence). Trimming removed 5 bases at V and 2 bases at J, with 10 bases between. The length of the CDR3 is 14 residues. This rearrangement joins TRBV19 to TRBJ1-3; weak D call: TRBD1 (6 bases). Sequences were obtained from naive CD4+ T cells from PBMCs. Subset described: CD45RA+ positively selected. The TCR sequence derives from a man aged 18 to 29 in good health. Some clones in this sample may be carry-over from other donors' samples. The DNA for the CDR3 is TGTGCCAGTAGTGGGGGGGCTGCTGGAAACACCATATATTTT. Its protein is CASSGGAAGNTIYF.